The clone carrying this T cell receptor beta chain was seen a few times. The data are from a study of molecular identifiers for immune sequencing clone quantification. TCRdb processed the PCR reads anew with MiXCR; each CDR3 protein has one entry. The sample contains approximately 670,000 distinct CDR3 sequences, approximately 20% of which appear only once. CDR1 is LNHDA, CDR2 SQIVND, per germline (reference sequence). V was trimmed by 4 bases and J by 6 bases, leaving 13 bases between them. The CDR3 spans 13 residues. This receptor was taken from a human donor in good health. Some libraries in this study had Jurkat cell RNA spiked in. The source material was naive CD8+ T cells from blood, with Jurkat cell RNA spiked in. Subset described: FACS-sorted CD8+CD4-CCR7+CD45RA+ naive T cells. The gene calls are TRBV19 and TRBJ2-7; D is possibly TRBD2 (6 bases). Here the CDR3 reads CASSTVEGVEQYF. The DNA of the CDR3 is TGTGCCAGTAGTACAGTGGAGGGTGTCGAGCAGTACTTC.